Each of the 11 T cell receptor beta chains below was sequenced from the same sample in a study of control samples from healthy donors and cancer patients. Profiled with immunoSEQ multiplex PCR; TCRdb holds only in-frame clones, not every one. Here the sample spans 90,000 to 110,000 clones, 85% to 90% being singletons. The source material was blood. These receptors originate from a woman aged 50 to 60 in good health.

The chain couples TRBV2 to TRBJ1-4; possibly TRBD1 for D (5 bases). The CDR3 sequence is 15 residues long. Trimming removed 7 bases from V and 2 bases from J, with 14 bases in between. Germline CDR1 and CDR2: SNHLY and FYNNEI. CDR3 protein: CASKQERLTNEKLFF. The DNA of the CDR3 is TGTGCCAGCAAACAGGAGAGGTTGACTAATGAAAAACTGTTTTTT.

The chain has TRBV7-7 and TRBJ2-1; 9 bases match TRBD2. CDR1 and CDR2 from the germline V gene are SSHAT and FNYEAQ (reference sequence). The CDR3 runs 16 residues. J lost 8 bases, V lost 5 bases, and 13 bases had no gene match. CDR3 in DNA: TGTGCCAGCAGCCCTCTAGCGGGATTGGGAACATATGAGCAGTTCTTC. It is translated as CASSPLAGLGTYEQFF.

J is TRBJ2-1 and V is TRBV6-5; possibly TRBD2 for D (5 bases). This CDR3 region has 15 residues. V was cut by 7 bases and J by 12 bases, with 25 bases left in between. Germline V gene data show CDR1 as MNHEY and CDR2 as SVGAGI. The CDR3 nucleotides are TGTGCCAGCATCCCCGGACGGGGTCGGACCCCTCGGCAGTTCTTC. Protein sequence: CASIPGRGRTPRQFF.

Regarding this clone: An end of the junction does not agree with germline; a read error may underlie this. The CDR3 loop is CASSRQGAGTPLF. The CDR3, as DNA: TGTGCCAGCAGTCGACAGGGGGCGGGGACCCCCCTATTC. The chain has TRBV6-5 and TRBJ1-2; 10 positions agree with TRBD1. Per the germline V gene, CDR1 is MNHEY and CDR2 is SVGAGI. This CDR3 comprises 13 residues.

This chain links TRBV20-1 with TRBJ1-2, with unresolved D. The CDR3 spans 13 residues. Germline assignment: CDR1 DFQATT and CDR2 SNEGSKA (reference sequence). Deletions cut 3 bases from V and 8 bases from J, with 16 bases between. The CDR3 sequence is CSASLPTASGYTF. CDR3 nucleotide sequence: TGCAGTGCTAGTCTTCCGACCGCTTCCGGCTACACCTTC.

V usage is TRBV5-4 and J usage is TRBJ2-3; tentative D call: TRBD1 (6 bases). The germline CDR1 and CDR2 sequences are SGHNT and YYREEE (reference sequence). The CDR3 contains 14 residues. The V end was cut by 3 bases, the J end by 5 bases, with 13 bases between. The chain's CDR3 is CASSWDMGEDTQYF. The CDR3 DNA sequence: TGTGCCAGCAGCTGGGACATGGGTGAAGATACGCAGTATTTT.

The J gene is TRBJ2-1, the V gene TRBV2; D might be TRBD2 (6 bases). This CDR3 has 15 amino acids. The germline V and J ends were trimmed by 7 bases and 8 bases, with 21 bases remaining between them. Germline assignment: CDR1 SNHLY and CDR2 FYNNEI. The CDR3 DNA sequence: TGTGCCAGCACGTATAGTGGGGGGAACGTGTATGAGCAGTTCTTC. This sequence encodes CASTYSGGNVYEQFF. Using reference TRBV2 and TRBJ2-1 for the parts outside the CDR3, the full variable domain is EPEVTQTPSHQVTQMGQEVILRCVPISNHLYFYWYRQILGQKVEFLVSFYNNEISEKSEIFDDQFSVERPDGSNFTLKIRSTKLEDSAMYFCASTYSGGNVYEQFFGPGTRLTVL.

The chain is built from TRBV19 and TRBJ1-2; TRBD1 matches at 7 bases. V shed 7 bases and J 4 bases; nucleotides not matched to a gene: 9. Germline CDR1 reads LNHDA; CDR2 reads SQIVND (reference sequence). The CDR3 totals 14 residues. DNA for the CDR3: TGTGCCAGTATAGGGGGCCAGAGACTCTATGGCTACACCTTC. Amino acids: CASIGGQRLYGYTF.

The chain combines TRBV5-4 with TRBJ2-2, with D hard to call. The germline CDR1 and CDR2 sequences are SGHNT and YYREEE (reference sequence). Trimming removed 0 bases at V and 8 bases at J, with 8 bases between. This CDR3 region has 13 residues. The DNA of the CDR3 is TGTGCCAGCAGCTTGGGGGGTACTGGGGAGCTGTTTTTT. Translated: CASSLGGTGELFF. Full variable domain (outside the CDR3, taken from reference TRBV5-4 and TRBJ2-2): ETGVTQSPTHLIKTRGQQVTLRCSSQSGHNTVSWYQQALGQGPQFIFQYYREEENGRGNFPPRFSGLQFPNYSSELNVNALELDDSALYLCASSLGGTGELFFGEGSRLTVL.

This chain uses TRBV4-1 with TRBJ1-4, with D uncertain. The germline V gene has CDR1 MGHRA and CDR2 YSYEKL. Trimming removed 1 base from V and 10 bases from J, with 22 bases in between. The CDR3 contains 17 residues. The CDR3, as DNA: TGCGCCAGCAGCCAAGTGCTACTCGGGAGCCTTGGAGGAAAACTGTTTTTT. It yields the protein CASSQVLLGSLGGKLFF.

The chain has TRBV27 and TRBJ2-1, with 7 bases identical to TRBD2. Germline lookup yields CDR1 MNHEY and CDR2 SMNVEV (reference sequence). The CDR3 is 15 amino acids. The trim removed 2 bases at V and 2 bases at J, leaving 3 bases unmatched. The CDR3 bases are TGTGCCAGCAGTTTAGCGGGAGTGACCTACAATGAGCAGTTCTTC. This translates into CASSLAGVTYNEQFF.